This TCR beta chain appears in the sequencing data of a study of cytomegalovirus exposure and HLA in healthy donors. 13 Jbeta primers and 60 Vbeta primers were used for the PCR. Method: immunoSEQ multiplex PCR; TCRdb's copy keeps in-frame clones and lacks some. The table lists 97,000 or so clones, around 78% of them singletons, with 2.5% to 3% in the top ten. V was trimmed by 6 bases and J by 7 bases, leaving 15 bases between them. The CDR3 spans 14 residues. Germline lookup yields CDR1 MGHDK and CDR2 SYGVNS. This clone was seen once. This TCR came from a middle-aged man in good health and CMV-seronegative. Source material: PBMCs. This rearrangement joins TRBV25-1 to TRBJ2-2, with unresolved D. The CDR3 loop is CASSASGVSGELFF. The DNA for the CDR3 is TGTGCCAGCAGCGCATCAGGTGTGAGCGGGGAGCTGTTTTTT.